This T cell receptor beta chain was retrieved from a study of blood T cell repertoires in COVID-19. On the study more broadly: T cells, B-cell-depleted T cells, or PBMCs provided the cDNA or gDNA that served as material.

V dropped 0 bases and J dropped 8; count of bases not matched to a gene: 0. Per the germline V gene, CDR1 is SGHNT and CDR2 is YYREEE (reference sequence). CDR3 length equals 14 residues. Profiled with immunoSEQ multiplex PCR; TCRdb holds only in-frame clones, not every one. The sample records a few hundred thousand clones, 85% to 90% being singletons. Enrolled through a virtual design, the participants were between about 18 and 100 years of age and came from under 30 US areas. This clone was observed once. Specimen: PBMCs or T cells enriched from blood (not recorded which). The V and J genes are TRBV5-4 and TRBJ1-6, with 9 bases lining up with TRBD1. This sequence was found in a man between 40 and 49 years old who had recovered from COVID-19. DNA of the CDR3: TGTGCCAGCAGCTTGGGGACAGGGGATTCACCCCTCCACTTT. It is translated as CASSLGTGDSPLHF.